Below are 18 T cell receptor beta chains sequenced from a single sample in a study of human T cells and chemical hapten exposure. As for time point: patch test 1, 2 weeks after DPC sensitization. Treatment meaning: therapeutic diphenylcyclopropenone sensitization with weekly scalp DPC. TCRdb independently ran MiXCR on the RACE reads; one entry per CDR3 protein. The sample consists of about 56,000 distinct CDR3 sequences, 9.3% of them appearing once. Sample: whole blood, taken in connection with sensitization to the hapten diphenylcyclopropenone (DPC). These receptors were collected from a woman aged 40 to 50 with alopecia areata. Some clones in this sample may be carry-over from other donors' samples.

This clonotype was seen a few times. The CDR3 sequence: CSAGGLAGSYGTSTDTQYF. DNA for the CDR3: TGCAGTGCTGGGGGACTAGCGGGATCTTACGGAACTAGCACAGATACGCAGTATTTT. The gene calls are TRBV20-1 and TRBJ2-3, with 13 bases fitting TRBD2. CDR3 length: 19 amino acids. The germline gives CDR1 DFQATT, CDR2 SNEGSKA (reference sequence). The V and J ends lost 5 bases and 0 bases, in that order; junction bases with no gene match: 14.

This clonotype was detected ten times or more. As DNA, the CDR3 is TGTGCCAGCTCGTTCGGACAGGGCAGTGAAAAACTGTTTTTT. Protein: CASSFGQGSEKLFF. This rearrangement joins TRBV18 to TRBJ1-4; 8 nucleotides agree with TRBD1. Trimming at V came to 6 bases and at J to 7 bases, leaving 7 bases not matched to a gene. The germline gives CDR1 KGHSH, CDR2 LQKENI. The CDR3 is made up of 14 amino acids. Looking up the rest from reference TRBV18 and TRBJ1-4 gives the full variable domain: NAGVMQNPRHLVRRRGQEARLRCSPMKGHSHVYWYRQLPEEGLKFMVYLQKENIIDESGMPKERFSAEFPKEGPSILRIQQVVRGDSAAYFCASSFGQGSEKLFFGSGTQLSVL.

Ten or more counts support this clonotype. The rearrangement links TRBV5-4 to TRBJ2-2, with 9 bases matching TRBD1. This CDR3 comprises 18 residues. CDR1 is SGHNT and CDR2 is YYREEE in the germline V gene (reference sequence). After removal of 6 bases from V and 6 bases from J, the junction contained 18 bases not matched to a gene. The CDR3 spells CASTLNKGGQGNAGELFF. The CDR3 DNA reads TGTGCCAGCACCCTTAATAAGGGGGGACAGGGAAATGCCGGGGAGCTGTTTTTT.

This clonotype was counted only a few times. The chain employs TRBV20-1 and TRBJ2-3; 11 bases are shared with TRBD1. Germline loops: CDR1 DFQATT, CDR2 SNEGSKA (reference sequence). This CDR3 comprises 12 residues. The ends lost 8 bases at V and 5 bases at J; junction bases unmatched: 3. The CDR3 loop is CSSDRGQDTQYF. For the CDR3, the DNA is TGCAGTTCGGACAGGGGGCAAGATACGCAGTATTTT.

This clonotype was counted many times. This chain connects TRBV12-3 or TRBV12-4 to TRBJ1-6; D unresolved. V was shortened by 5 bases and J by 7 bases, with 9 bases between the two germline ends. The CDR3 sequence is 13 residues long. In nucleotides, the CDR3 is TGTGCCAGCAGTGCACTAAGGAATTCACCCCTCCACTTT. It encodes CASSALRNSPLHF.

The chain employs TRBV5-1 and TRBJ2-5, with 9 bases that match TRBD1. Germline V gene sequence: CDR1 SGHRS, CDR2 YFSETQ. Losses at the gene ends were 4 bases for V and 7 bases for J; bases not matched to a gene: 11. The CDR3 spans 15 residues. This chain's CDR3 is CASSRDRDRSGTQYF. The CDR3, as DNA: TGCGCCAGCAGCCGGGACAGGGACCGGAGTGGGACCCAGTACTTC. The full variable domain, its missing parts supplied by reference TRBV5-1 and TRBJ2-5, is KAGVTQTPRYLIKTRGQQVTLSCSPISGHRSVSWYQQTPGQGLQFLFEYFSETQRNKGNFPGRFSGRQFSNSRSEMNVSTLELGDSALYLCASSRDRDRSGTQYFGPGTRLLVL.

This clonotype was seen a handful of times. The chain combines TRBV28 with TRBJ2-7, with D perhaps assigned TRBD1 or TRBD2 (6 bases each). V shed 4 bases and J shed 2 bases, with 9 bases lying between them. This CDR3 is built from 13 residues. The germline CDR1 and CDR2 sequences are MDHEN and SYDVKM. The CDR3 loop is CASSWGAPYEQYF. The CDR3 nucleotides read TGTGCCAGCAGTTGGGGGGCTCCCTACGAGCAGTACTTC.

This chain uses TRBV7-3 with TRBJ2-5; D is possibly TRBD1 or TRBD2 (6 bases each). Germline V CDR1 and CDR2: SGHTA, FQGTGA. Between the trimmed V and J ends, which lost 3 bases and 6 bases, there was a span of 14 bases. The CDR3 is made up of 14 amino acids. The CDR3 loop reads CASSLSGGVQTQYF. The DNA of the CDR3 is TGTGCCAGCAGCTTGTCCGGGGGCGTACAGACCCAGTACTTC.

The rearrangement joins TRBV7-9 to TRBJ1-4, with D hard to call. The CDR3 sequence is 14 residues long. The ends were cut back, 5 bases at V and 5 bases at J, with 12 bases in the middle. Germline lookup yields CDR1 SEHNR and CDR2 FQNEAQ (reference sequence). The CDR3 nucleotides read TGTGCCAGCAGCAACAGCCTCACCAATGAAAAACTGTTTTTT. It yields the protein CASSNSLTNEKLFF. Variable domain in full (rest from reference TRBV7-9 and TRBJ1-4): DTGVSQNPRHKITKRGQNVTFRCDPISEHNRLYWYRQTLGQGPEFLTYFQNEAQLEKSRLLSDRFSAERPKGSFSTLEIQRTEQGDSAMYLCASSNSLTNEKLFFGSGTQLSVL.

This clonotype was seen repeatedly, ten times or more. This chain joins TRBV7-2 and TRBJ2-3; D could derive from TRBD1 or TRBD2 (5 bases each). CDR1 SGHTA and CDR2 FQGNSA come from the germline V gene. This CDR3 contains 14 residues. Trimming stripped 1 base from V and 2 bases from J, with 7 bases between. CDR3: CASSLGGITDTQYF. CDR3 in DNA: TGTGCCAGCAGCTTAGGGGGGATCACAGATACGCAGTATTTT. Full variable domain (remainder filled in from reference TRBV7-2 and TRBJ2-3): GAGVSQSPSNKVTEKGKDVELRCDPISGHTALYWYRQSLGQGLEFLIYFQGNSAPDKSGLPSDRFSAERTGGSVSTLTIQRTQQEDSAVYLCASSLGGITDTQYFGPGTRLTVL.

This clonotype has a count of ten or more. The chain is built from TRBV2 and TRBJ1-1, with D perhaps matching TRBD1 (5 bases). The germline CDR1 and CDR2 sequences are SNHLY and FYNNEI. The CDR3 spans 13 residues. V lost 9 bases, J lost 5 bases, and 16 bases lay in between. DNA for the CDR3: TGTGCCAGGGAAGGACAAGGGGCGACTGAAGCTTTCTTT. Amino acid sequence: CAREGQGATEAFF.

This clonotype showed up just a few times. The chain joins TRBV7-9 to TRBJ2-4; 7 bases agree with TRBD2. CDR1 is SEHNR, CDR2 FQNEAQ, per germline (reference sequence). The CDR3 is made up of 15 amino acids. The ends lost 4 bases at V and 7 bases at J; junction bases unmatched: 10. Written as DNA, the CDR3 is TGTGCCAGCAGCTCAATCTGGGACTACAAGAACATTCAGTACTTC. It is translated as CASSSIWDYKNIQYF.

This clonotype was picked up a small number of times. V is TRBV18 and J is TRBJ2-3; TRBD2 is a possible D gene (6 bases). Trimming shortened V by 0 bases and J by 2 bases, and 12 bases separated the two germline ends. In germline, CDR1 is KGHSH, CDR2 LQKENI. The CDR3 runs to 16 residues. The CDR3 DNA is TGTGCCAGCTCACCACCGCGGGGCACTCCCACAGATACGCAGTATTTT. Encoded protein: CASSPPRGTPTDTQYF.

J is TRBJ2-5 and V is TRBV7-9; D is perhaps TRBD2 (7 bases). The CDR3 runs to 15 residues. V was shortened by 4 bases and J by 2 bases, with 14 bases between the two germline ends. Germline V gene lookup returns CDR1 SEHNR and CDR2 FQNEAQ (reference sequence). The CDR3, as DNA: TGTGCCAGCAGCTCCACGGGGGGCCTACAAGAGACCCAGTACTTC. Amino acids: CASSSTGGLQETQYF.

This clonotype showed up many times. The chain carries TRBV6-2 or TRBV6-3 and TRBJ1-2, with D unclear. The CDR3 is made up of 14 amino acids. V lost 2 bases to trimming and J lost 2 bases, with 9 bases between them. Germline assignment: CDR1 MNHEY and CDR2 SVGEGT. This chain's CDR3 is CASSYPSQNYGYTF. CDR3 DNA sequence: TGTGCCAGCAGTTACCCTTCGCAGAACTATGGCTACACCTTC.

The chain is built from TRBV20-1 and TRBJ1-1; weak D call: TRBD1 (5 bases). Trimming pared 6 bases from V and 1 base from J, leaving 18 bases between. CDR3 size: 15 residues. Germline-derived CDR1 and CDR2 are DFQATT and SNEGSKA (reference sequence). The CDR3 spells CSAPPTQEPNTEAFF. CDR3 bases: TGCAGTGCCCCACCCACACAGGAACCGAACACTGAAGCTTTCTTT.

In its sample, this clonotype was seen a few times. The chain is built from TRBV19 and TRBJ2-7; 7 nucleotides align to TRBD1. Germline V gene sequence: CDR1 LNHDA, CDR2 SQIVND (reference sequence). V shed 3 bases and J 2 bases; nucleotides not matched to a gene: 1. CDR3 length equals 13 residues. CDR3 in DNA: TGTGCCAGTAGTATTGGGACAGCCTACGAGCAGTACTTC. Encoded protein: CASSIGTAYEQYF.

The gene calls are TRBV10-3 and TRBJ2-2; D is ambiguous. V was cut by 8 bases and J by 0 bases, with 13 bases left in between. This CDR3 comprises 15 residues. Germline-derived CDR1 and CDR2 are ENHRY and SYGVKD. The DNA of the CDR3 is TGTGCCATCGGGCGTAAGGGTTCGAACACCGGGGAGCTGTTTTTT. Protein: CAIGRKGSNTGELFF.